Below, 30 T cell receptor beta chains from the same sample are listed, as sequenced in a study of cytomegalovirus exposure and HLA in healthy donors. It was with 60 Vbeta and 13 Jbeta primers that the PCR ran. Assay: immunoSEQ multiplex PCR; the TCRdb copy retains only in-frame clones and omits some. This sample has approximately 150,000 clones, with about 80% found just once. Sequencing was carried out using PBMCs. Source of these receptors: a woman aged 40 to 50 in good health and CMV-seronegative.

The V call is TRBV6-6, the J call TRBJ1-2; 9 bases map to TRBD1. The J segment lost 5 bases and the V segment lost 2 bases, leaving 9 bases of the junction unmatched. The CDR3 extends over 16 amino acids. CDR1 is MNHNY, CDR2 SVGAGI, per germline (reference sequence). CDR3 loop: CASSYQAPGQGYGYTF. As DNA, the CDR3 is TGTGCCAGCAGTTACCAAGCGCCGGGACAGGGTTATGGCTACACCTTC.

This CDR3 reads CASSLNGGDEQYF. As DNA, the CDR3 is TGTGCCAGCAGCTTAAATGGCGGCGACGAGCAGTACTTC. The V gene is TRBV27, the J gene TRBJ2-7; D remains unclear. CDR3 length: 13 residues. V was clipped by 6 bases and J by 5 bases, with 14 bases between them. Looked up from germline, CDR1 is MNHEY and CDR2 is SMNVEV (reference sequence).

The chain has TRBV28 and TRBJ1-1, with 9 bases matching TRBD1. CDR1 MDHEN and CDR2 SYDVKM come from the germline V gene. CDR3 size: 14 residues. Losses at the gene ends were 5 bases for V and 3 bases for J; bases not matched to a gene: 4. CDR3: CASSAQGAHTEAFF. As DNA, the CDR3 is TGTGCCAGCAGTGCACAGGGGGCTCACACTGAAGCTTTCTTT. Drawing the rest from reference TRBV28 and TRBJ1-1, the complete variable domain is DVKVTQSSRYLVKRTGEKVFLECVQDMDHENMFWYRQDPGLGLRLIYFSYDVKMKEKGDIPEGYSVSREKKERFSLILESASTNQTSMYLCASSAQGAHTEAFFGQGTRLTVV.

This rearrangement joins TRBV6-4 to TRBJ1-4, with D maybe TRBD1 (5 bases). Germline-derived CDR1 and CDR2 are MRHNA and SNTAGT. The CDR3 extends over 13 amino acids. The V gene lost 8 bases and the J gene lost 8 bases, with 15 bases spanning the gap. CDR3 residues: CASWANRYEKLFF. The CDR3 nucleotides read TGTGCCAGCTGGGCGAACAGGTACGAAAAACTGTTTTTT.

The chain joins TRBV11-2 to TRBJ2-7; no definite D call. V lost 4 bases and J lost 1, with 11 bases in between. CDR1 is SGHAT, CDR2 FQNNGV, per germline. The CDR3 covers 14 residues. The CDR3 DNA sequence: TGTGCCAGCAGCTCCCCCGGGTCTTCCTACGAGCAGTACTTC. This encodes CASSSPGSSYEQYF.

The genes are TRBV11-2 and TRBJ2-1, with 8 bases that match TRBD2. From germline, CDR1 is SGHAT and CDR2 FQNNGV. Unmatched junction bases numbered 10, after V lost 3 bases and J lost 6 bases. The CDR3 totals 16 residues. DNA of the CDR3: TGTGCCAGCAGCTTCTTCCGGCGGGAGGAGGGCAATGAGCAGTTCTTC. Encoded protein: CASSFFRREEGNEQFF.

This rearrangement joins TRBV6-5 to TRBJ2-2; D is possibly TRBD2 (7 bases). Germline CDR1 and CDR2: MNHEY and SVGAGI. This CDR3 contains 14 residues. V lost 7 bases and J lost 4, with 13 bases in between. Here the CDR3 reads CASTGGISTGELFF. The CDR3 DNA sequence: TGTGCCAGCACGGGGGGCATTAGCACCGGGGAGCTGTTTTTT.

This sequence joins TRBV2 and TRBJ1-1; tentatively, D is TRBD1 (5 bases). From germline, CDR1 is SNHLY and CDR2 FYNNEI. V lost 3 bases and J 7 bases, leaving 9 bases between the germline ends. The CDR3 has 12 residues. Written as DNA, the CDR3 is TGTGCCAGCAGTGATAAAAGGGGTGAAGCTTTCTTT. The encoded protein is CASSDKRGEAFF.

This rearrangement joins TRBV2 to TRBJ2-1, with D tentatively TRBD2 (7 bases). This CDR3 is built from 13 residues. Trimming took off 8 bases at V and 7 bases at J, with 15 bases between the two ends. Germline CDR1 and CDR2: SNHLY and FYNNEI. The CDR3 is CASQRGGGNEQFF. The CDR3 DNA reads TGTGCCAGCCAGAGAGGGGGGGGAAATGAGCAGTTCTTC.

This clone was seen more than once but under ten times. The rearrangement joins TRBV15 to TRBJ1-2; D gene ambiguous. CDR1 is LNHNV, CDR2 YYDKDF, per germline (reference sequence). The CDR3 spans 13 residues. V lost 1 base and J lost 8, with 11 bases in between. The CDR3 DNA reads TGTGCCACCAGCAGAGGGGGAGGGAGAGGCTACACCTTC. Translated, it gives CATSRGGGRGYTF. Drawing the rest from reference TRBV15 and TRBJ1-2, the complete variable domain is DAMVIQNPRYQVTQFGKPVTLSCSQTLNHNVMYWYQQKSSQAPKLLFHYYDKDFNNEADTPDNFQSRRPNTSFCFLDIRSPGLGDTAMYLCATSRGGGRGYTFGSGTRLTVV.

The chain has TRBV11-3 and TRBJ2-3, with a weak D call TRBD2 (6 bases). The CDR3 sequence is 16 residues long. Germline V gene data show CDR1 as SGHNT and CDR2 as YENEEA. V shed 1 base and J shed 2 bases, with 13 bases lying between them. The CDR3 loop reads CASSLVAGSFTDTQYF. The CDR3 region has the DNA TGTGCCAGCAGCTTAGTTGCGGGGTCCTTCACAGATACGCAGTATTTT.

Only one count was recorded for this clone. CDR3 in DNA: TGTGCCAGCAGCCCCTCCGGGACAGGTCGAGATACGCAGTATTTT. This gives the protein CASSPSGTGRDTQYF. The V call is TRBV6-1, the J call TRBJ2-3; 8 bases are shared with TRBD1. CDR1 and CDR2 from the germline V gene are MNHNS and SASEGT. The V and J ends lost 6 bases and 5 bases, in that order; junction bases with no gene match: 10. This CDR3 spans 15 amino acids.

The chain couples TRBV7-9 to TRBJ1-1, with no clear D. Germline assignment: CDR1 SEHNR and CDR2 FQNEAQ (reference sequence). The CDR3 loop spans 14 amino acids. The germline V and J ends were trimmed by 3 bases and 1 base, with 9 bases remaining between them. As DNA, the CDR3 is TGTGCCAGCAGCTTTTACAGTCCGAACACTGAAGCTTTCTTT. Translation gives CASSFYSPNTEAFF.

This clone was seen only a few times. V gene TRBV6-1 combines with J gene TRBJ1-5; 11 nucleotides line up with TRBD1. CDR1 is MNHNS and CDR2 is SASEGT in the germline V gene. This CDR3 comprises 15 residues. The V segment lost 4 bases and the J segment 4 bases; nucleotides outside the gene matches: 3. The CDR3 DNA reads TGTGCCAGCAGTGGGGGGACAGGGGGGAATCAGCCCCAGCATTTT. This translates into CASSGGTGGNQPQHF.

As DNA, the CDR3 is TGCGCCAGCAGCTTGGATGGGCGGGACACCGGGGAGCTGTTTTTT. It specifies CASSLDGRDTGELFF. The chain recombines TRBV5-1 with TRBJ2-2; TRBD2 is a possible D gene (5 bases). The V end was cut by 0 bases, the J end by 3 bases, with 9 bases between. This CDR3 is 15 amino acids long. Germline CDR1 reads SGHRS; CDR2 reads YFSETQ.

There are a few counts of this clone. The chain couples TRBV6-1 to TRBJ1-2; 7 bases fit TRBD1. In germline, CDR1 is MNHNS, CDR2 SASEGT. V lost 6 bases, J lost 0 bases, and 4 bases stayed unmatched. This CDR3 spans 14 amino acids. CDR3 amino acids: CASRPGGANYGYTF. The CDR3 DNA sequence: TGTGCCAGCAGGCCAGGGGGAGCTAACTATGGCTACACCTTC.

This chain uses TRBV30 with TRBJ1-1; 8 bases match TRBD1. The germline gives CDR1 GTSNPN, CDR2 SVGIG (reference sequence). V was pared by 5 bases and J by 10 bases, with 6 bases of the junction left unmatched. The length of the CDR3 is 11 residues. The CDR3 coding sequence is TGTGCCTGGTGGGGACAGGTTGTAGCTTTCTTT. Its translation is CAWWGQVVAFF.

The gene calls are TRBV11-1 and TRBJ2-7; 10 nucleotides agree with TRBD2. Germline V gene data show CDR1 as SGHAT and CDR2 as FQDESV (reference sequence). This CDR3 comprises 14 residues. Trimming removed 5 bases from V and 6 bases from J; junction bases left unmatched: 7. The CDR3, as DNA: TGTGCCAGCAGCGCATGGACTAGCGGACGCGAGCAGTACTTC. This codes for CASSAWTSGREQYF.

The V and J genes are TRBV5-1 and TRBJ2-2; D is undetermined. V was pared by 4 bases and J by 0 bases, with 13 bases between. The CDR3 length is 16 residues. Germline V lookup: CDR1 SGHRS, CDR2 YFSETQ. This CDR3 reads CASSPPLNANTGELFF. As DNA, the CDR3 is TGCGCCAGCAGCCCCCCACTGAACGCGAACACCGGGGAGCTGTTTTTT.

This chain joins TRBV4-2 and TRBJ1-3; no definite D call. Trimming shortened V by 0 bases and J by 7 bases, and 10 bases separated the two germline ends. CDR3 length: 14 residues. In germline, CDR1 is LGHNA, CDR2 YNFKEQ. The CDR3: CASSQERGLNTIYF. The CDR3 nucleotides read TGTGCCAGCAGCCAAGAAAGAGGGCTTAACACCATATATTTT.

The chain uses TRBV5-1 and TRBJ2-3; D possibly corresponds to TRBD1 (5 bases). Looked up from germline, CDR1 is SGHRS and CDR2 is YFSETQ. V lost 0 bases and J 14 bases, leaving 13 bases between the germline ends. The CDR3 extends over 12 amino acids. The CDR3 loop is CASSLDPPRAYF. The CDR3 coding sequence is TGCGCCAGCAGCTTGGATCCCCCCAGGGCGTATTTT.

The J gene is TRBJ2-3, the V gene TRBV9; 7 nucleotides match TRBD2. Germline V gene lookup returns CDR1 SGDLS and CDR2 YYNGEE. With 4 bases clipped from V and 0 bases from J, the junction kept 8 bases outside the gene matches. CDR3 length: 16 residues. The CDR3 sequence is CASSTLAATSTDTQYF. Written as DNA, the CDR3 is TGTGCCAGCAGCACGCTAGCGGCAACGAGCACAGATACGCAGTATTTT.

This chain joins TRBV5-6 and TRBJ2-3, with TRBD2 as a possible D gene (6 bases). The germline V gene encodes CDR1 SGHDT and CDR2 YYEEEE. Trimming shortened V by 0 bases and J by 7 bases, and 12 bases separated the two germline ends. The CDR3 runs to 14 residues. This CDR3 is CASSLAVGGYTQYF. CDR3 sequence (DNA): TGTGCCAGCAGCTTGGCCGTGGGGGGATATACGCAGTATTTT.

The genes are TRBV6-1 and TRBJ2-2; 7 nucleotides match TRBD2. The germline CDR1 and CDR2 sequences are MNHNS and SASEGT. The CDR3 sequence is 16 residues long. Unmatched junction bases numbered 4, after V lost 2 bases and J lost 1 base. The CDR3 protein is CASSELAVMNTGELFF. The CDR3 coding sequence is TGTGCCAGCAGTGAACTAGCGGTTATGAACACCGGGGAGCTGTTTTTT.

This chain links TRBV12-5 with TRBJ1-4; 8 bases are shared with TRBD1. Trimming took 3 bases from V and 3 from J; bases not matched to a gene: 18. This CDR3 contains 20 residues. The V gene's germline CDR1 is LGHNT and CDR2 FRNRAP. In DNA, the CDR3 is TGTGCTAGTGGTTTATTCCGAGCAGGGGGCTTGAGGTCGGCTAATGAAAAACTGTTTTTT. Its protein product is CASGLFRAGGLRSANEKLFF.

Here the CDR3 reads CASTHPNRGEAFF. The DNA for the CDR3 is TGTGCCAGCACCCATCCGAACAGGGGCGAAGCTTTCTTT. The gene calls are TRBV27 and TRBJ1-1; 7 nucleotides line up with TRBD1. The CDR3 runs to 13 residues. Germline loops: CDR1 MNHEY, CDR2 SMNVEV (reference sequence). The V segment lost 7 bases and the J segment 8 bases; nucleotides outside the gene matches: 10.

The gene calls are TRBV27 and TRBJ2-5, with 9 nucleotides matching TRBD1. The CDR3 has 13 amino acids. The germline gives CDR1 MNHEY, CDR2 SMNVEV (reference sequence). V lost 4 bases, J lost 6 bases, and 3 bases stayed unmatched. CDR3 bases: TGTGCCAGCAGTTCCGGGACAGGGAAGACCCAGTACTTC. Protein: CASSSGTGKTQYF.

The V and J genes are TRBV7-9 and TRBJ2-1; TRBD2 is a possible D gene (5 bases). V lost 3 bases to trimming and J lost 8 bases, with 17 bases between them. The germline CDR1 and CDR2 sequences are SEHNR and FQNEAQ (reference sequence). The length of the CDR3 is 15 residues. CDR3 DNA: TGTGCCAGCAGCTTTTACGGACTCACTGGGGATGAGCAGTTCTTC. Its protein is CASSFYGLTGDEQFF.

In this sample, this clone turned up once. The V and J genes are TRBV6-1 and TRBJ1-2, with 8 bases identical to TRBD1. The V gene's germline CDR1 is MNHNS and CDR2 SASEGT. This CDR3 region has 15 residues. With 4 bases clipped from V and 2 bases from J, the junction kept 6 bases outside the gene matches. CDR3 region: CASSGQGAKNYGYTF. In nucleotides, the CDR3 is TGTGCCAGCAGTGGCCAGGGGGCGAAGAACTATGGCTACACCTTC.

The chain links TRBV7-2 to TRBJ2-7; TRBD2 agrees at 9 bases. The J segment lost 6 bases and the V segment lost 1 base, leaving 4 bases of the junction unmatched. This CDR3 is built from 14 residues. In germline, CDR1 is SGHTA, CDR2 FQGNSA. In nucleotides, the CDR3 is TGTGCCAGCAGCTTAGGCGGGGGGGTCCGCGAGCAGTACTTC. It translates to CASSLGGGVREQYF.